Below are 32 T cell receptor beta chains sequenced from a single sample in a study of blood T cell repertoires in COVID-19. Some clones are missing from TCRdb's copy, which holds only in-frame ones; the method was immunoSEQ multiplex PCR. The repertoire includes 95,000 to 120,000 clones, around 85% of them detected once, and more than 5% sits in the top ten. The sample taken for sequencing was peripheral blood. The receptors were gathered from a woman aged 55-70 years with COVID-19, enrolled during active disease.

This rearrangement joins TRBV6-5 to TRBJ1-2; 9 bases match TRBD1. The CDR3 length is 14 residues. CDR1 and CDR2 (germline): MNHEY, SVGAGI. With 11 bases clipped from V and 4 bases from J, the junction kept 11 bases outside the gene matches. CDR3 protein: CAVITGGALYGYTF. The CDR3, as DNA: TGTGCCGTTATAACAGGGGGCGCCCTCTATGGCTACACCTTC.

The chain recombines TRBV5-1 with TRBJ2-1, with 10 nucleotides matching TRBD2. The germline V gene encodes CDR1 SGHRS and CDR2 YFSETQ. The V and J ends lost 7 bases and 10 bases, in that order; junction bases with no gene match: 11. The CDR3 consists of 14 residues. The CDR3 is CASQSSGGAWEQFF. CDR3 DNA sequence: TGCGCCAGCCAGTCCAGCGGGGGGGCCTGGGAGCAGTTCTTC.

The chain recombines TRBV5-4 with TRBJ2-1, with 9 bases identical to TRBD2. This CDR3 is 18 amino acids long. V lost 4 bases, J lost 0 bases, and 11 bases stayed unmatched. Germline V CDR1 and CDR2: SGHNT, YYREEE (reference sequence). CDR3 region: CASSPPGAGGRSYNEQFF. As DNA, the CDR3 is TGTGCCAGCAGCCCCCCTGGAGCGGGGGGACGCTCCTACAATGAGCAGTTCTTC.

The chain uses TRBV3-1 (or the pseudogene TRBV3-2) and TRBJ2-5, with D possibly TRBD1 on 5 matching bases. Germline CDR1 and CDR2: LGHDT and YNNKEL (reference sequence). V was pared by 1 base and J by 1 base, with 19 bases between. This CDR3 has 18 amino acids. CDR3 region: CASSQVWGTQGSQETQYF. CDR3 coding DNA: TGTGCCAGCAGCCAAGTCTGGGGCACTCAAGGATCCCAAGAGACCCAGTACTTC.

The rearrangement joins TRBV27 to TRBJ1-2; 7 positions agree with TRBD1. The germline CDR1 and CDR2 sequences are MNHEY and SMNVEV (reference sequence). The CDR3 is 13 amino acids. V gave up 4 bases and J gave up 8 bases; unmatched junction bases: 7. DNA for the CDR3: TGTGCCAGCAGTTCACAGGGGCGAGAGGGCTACACCTTC. Encoded protein: CASSSQGREGYTF.

This clone was recorded a few times. This chain links TRBV7-6 with TRBJ2-5; 7 bases align to TRBD1. CDR3 length: 13 amino acids. In germline, CDR1 is SGHVS, CDR2 FNYEAQ. V gave up 3 bases and J gave up 4 bases; unmatched junction bases: 2. CDR3 DNA: TGTGCCAGCAGCTTCGACAGGGCAGAGACCCAGTACTTC. Translated: CASSFDRAETQYF.

The chain carries TRBV5-1 and TRBJ1-2; unclear D gene. The germline gives CDR1 SGHRS, CDR2 YFSETQ. The ends were cut back, 0 bases at V and 5 bases at J, with 14 bases in the middle. The CDR3 is 15 residues long. This chain's CDR3 is CASSLGEPGVYGYTF. CDR3 sequence (DNA): TGCGCCAGCAGCTTGGGGGAACCCGGGGTGTATGGCTACACCTTC.

The chain couples TRBV6-5 to TRBJ2-2; TRBD2 is a possible D gene (6 bases). Trimming shortened V by 2 bases and J by 0 bases, and 10 bases separated the two germline ends. This CDR3 comprises 16 residues. CDR1 is MNHEY and CDR2 is SVGAGI in the germline V gene. CDR3 region: CASSYGGATNTGELFF. CDR3 DNA sequence: TGTGCCAGCAGTTACGGAGGGGCTACGAACACCGGGGAGCTGTTTTTT.

The chain uses TRBV6-2 or TRBV6-3 and TRBJ2-5; D perhaps matches TRBD2 (5 bases). Trimming stripped 2 bases from V and 2 bases from J, with 6 bases between. CDR1 MNHEY and CDR2 SVGEGT come from the germline V gene. The CDR3 loop spans 13 amino acids. CDR3 nucleotide sequence: TGTGCCAGCAGTTACGGAGGACAAGAGACCCAGTACTTC. Its protein product is CASSYGGQETQYF.

The table lists this clone with a few counts. The chain employs TRBV13 and TRBJ1-6; 7 bases agree with TRBD1. V shed 3 bases and J 7 bases; nucleotides not matched to a gene: 9. CDR1 is PRHDT and CDR2 is FYEKMQ in the germline V gene (reference sequence). This CDR3 contains 16 residues. CDR3 coding DNA: TGTGCCAGCAGCTTTGGTTCCGGGACAGCGAATTCACCCCTCCACTTT. Protein product: CASSFGSGTANSPLHF.

This clone has only one observation. CDR3 protein: CAISETGTGNNQPQHF. In DNA form, the CDR3 reads TGTGCCATCAGTGAGACGGGGACAGGCAACAATCAGCCCCAGCATTTT. This rearrangement joins TRBV10-3 to TRBJ1-5; 8 nucleotides match TRBD1. CDR3 size: 16 residues. Per germline, CDR1 ENHRY and CDR2 SYGVKD. V lost 2 bases to trimming and J lost 3 bases; unmatched junction nucleotides: 6.

This clone turned up a few times. The chain couples TRBV19 to TRBJ1-2; a weak D match, TRBD1 (5 bases). With 5 bases removed from V and 5 bases from J, the gap between germline ends came to 15 bases. CDR3 length: 14 amino acids. Per the germline V gene, CDR1 is LNHDA and CDR2 is SQIVND (reference sequence). CDR3 residues: CASSWIQTDYGYTF. In nucleotides, the CDR3 is TGTGCCAGTAGTTGGATACAGACAGATTATGGCTACACCTTC.

The chain carries TRBV6-2 or TRBV6-3 and TRBJ1-2; D perhaps matches TRBD1 (6 bases). V was clipped by 0 bases and J by 8 bases, with 16 bases between them. Germline V gene sequence: CDR1 MNHEY, CDR2 SVGEGT. This CDR3 region has 15 residues. The CDR3 DNA is TGTGCCAGCAGTTACTCCGGGGGGGGGCTCGGCGGCTACACCTTC. This gives the protein CASSYSGGGLGGYTF.

The chain uses TRBV7-3 and TRBJ1-5; unclear D gene. The CDR3 runs to 13 residues. The V end was cut by 3 bases, the J end by 6 bases, with 9 bases between. CDR1 is SGHTA and CDR2 is FQGTGA in the germline V gene. CDR3 sequence (DNA): TGTGCCAGCAGCTTTGATCACGGTCAGCCCCAGCATTTT. Its translation: CASSFDHGQPQHF. The variable domain in full, with the rest retrieved from reference TRBV7-3 and TRBJ1-5, is GAGVSQTPSNKVTEKGKYVELRCDPISGHTALYWYRQSLGQGPEFLIYFQGTGAADDSGLPNDRFFAVRPEGSVSTLKIQRTERGDSAVYLCASSFDHGQPQHFGDGTRLSIL.

J is TRBJ2-7 and V is TRBV18, with 7 bases lining up with TRBD2. Germline V gives CDR1 KGHSH, CDR2 LQKENI. V shed 6 bases, J shed 0 bases, and the junction held 5 bases outside the gene matches. This CDR3 has 14 amino acids. As DNA, the CDR3 is TGTGCCAGCTCGGGAGGGCATTCCTCCTACGAGCAGTACTTC. Translating it yields CASSGGHSSYEQYF.

The V and J genes are TRBV7-2 and TRBJ1-6; D call uncertain. Germline V lookup: CDR1 SGHTA, CDR2 FQGNSA. This CDR3 is built from 17 residues. V gave up 0 bases and J gave up 0 bases, with 9 bases separating them. This CDR3 reads CASSLAPPSSYNSPLHF. The CDR3, as DNA: TGTGCCAGCAGCTTAGCCCCACCTAGCTCCTATAATTCACCCCTCCACTTT.

The J gene is TRBJ1-2, the V gene TRBV3-1 (or the pseudogene TRBV3-2); TRBD1 agrees at 10 bases. The ends lost 3 bases at V and 7 bases at J; junction bases unmatched: 5. Germline V gene sequence: CDR1 LGHDT, CDR2 YNNKEL (reference sequence). There are 14 residues in the CDR3. The CDR3 DNA follows: TGTGCCAGCAGCCAGAGGACAGGGGGGTTTGGCTACACCTTC. Amino acids: CASSQRTGGFGYTF.

This clone was seen repeatedly, ten times or more. The chain recombines TRBV7-2 with TRBJ2-5, with D maybe TRBD2 (6 bases). V dropped 1 base and J dropped 6 bases, with 12 bases sitting between them. The germline V gene has CDR1 SGHTA and CDR2 FQGNSA. The CDR3 spans 14 residues. CDR3 residues: CASSLGPGGKTQYF. The CDR3 DNA sequence: TGTGCCAGCAGCTTAGGCCCCGGGGGAAAGACCCAGTACTTC.

The rearrangement links TRBV6-6 to TRBJ1-6; D ambiguous. The CDR3 totals 14 residues. The ends were cut back, 2 bases at V and 4 bases at J, with 6 bases in the middle. The germline CDR1 and CDR2 sequences are MNHNY and SVGAGI (reference sequence). In DNA form, the CDR3 reads TGTGCCAGCAGTTACCATAGTTATAATTCACCCCTCCACTTT. It specifies CASSYHSYNSPLHF.

The chain recombines TRBV5-1 with TRBJ1-1; unclear D gene. Trimming cost V 0 bases and J 0 bases, with 21 bases left between them. The CDR3 contains 19 residues. CDR1 SGHRS and CDR2 YFSETQ come from the germline V gene. The CDR3 spells CASSLEWPGTVVMNTEAFF. The DNA of the CDR3 is TGCGCCAGCAGCTTGGAATGGCCTGGCACAGTCGTAATGAACACTGAAGCTTTCTTT.

The rearrangement joins TRBV27 to TRBJ1-6; a weak D match, TRBD1 (5 bases). V lost 5 bases and J 0 bases, leaving 14 bases between the germline ends. In germline, CDR1 is MNHEY, CDR2 SMNVEV (reference sequence). The CDR3 covers 17 residues. CDR3 nucleotide sequence: TGTGCCAGCAGTCTGGGGGACTTCTCCTCCTATAATTCACCCCTCCACTTT. Protein sequence: CASSLGDFSSYNSPLHF.

The gene calls are TRBV30 and TRBJ1-4; TRBD1 matches at 8 bases. V was pared by 1 base and J by 7 bases, with 17 bases of the junction left unmatched. The CDR3 covers 18 residues. Germline assignment: CDR1 GTSNPN and CDR2 SVGIG (reference sequence). The CDR3: CAWSGSRFGQGGIEKLFF. CDR3 nucleotides: TGTGCCTGGAGTGGATCGAGATTCGGACAGGGAGGGATTGAAAAACTGTTTTTT.

The table lists this clone with a few counts. This chain joins TRBV10-3 and TRBJ2-3; TRBD2 agrees at 11 bases. CDR1 and CDR2 from the germline V gene are ENHRY and SYGVKD. The CDR3 extends over 16 amino acids. V was clipped by 8 bases and J by 3 bases; unmatched bases: 10. The CDR3 is CAIGPGLAEITDTQYF. The CDR3 DNA reads as TGTGCCATCGGACCGGGACTAGCGGAGATAACAGATACGCAGTATTTT.

The chain uses TRBV5-1 and TRBJ2-7; TRBD1 aligns across 7 bases. Germline CDR1 reads SGHRS; CDR2 reads YFSETQ. The CDR3 runs 19 residues. V lost 4 bases, J lost 2 bases, and 21 bases stayed unmatched. The CDR3 spells CASSAVRQGSPPLPYEQYF. CDR3 DNA: TGCGCCAGCAGCGCCGTACGACAGGGTTCCCCACCACTACCCTACGAGCAGTACTTC.

This chain links TRBV6-5 with TRBJ2-5; 14 bases align to TRBD2. The ends lost 5 bases at V and 5 bases at J; junction bases unmatched: 4. The CDR3 sequence is 15 residues long. The germline V gene has CDR1 MNHEY and CDR2 SVGAGI. For the CDR3, the DNA is TGTGCCAGCAGTCTGGGACTAGCGGGGGTGGAGACCCAGTACTTC. Translating it yields CASSLGLAGVETQYF.

CDR3 in amino acids: CASLSNYGYTF. The CDR3 DNA reads as TGTGCCAGCCTTTCTAACTATGGCTACACCTTC. This rearrangement joins TRBV12-3 or TRBV12-4 to TRBJ1-2; D gene uncertain. The CDR3 loop spans 11 amino acids. The germline V and J ends were trimmed by 8 bases and 0 bases, with 4 bases remaining between them.

This clone was recorded once. The chain links TRBV6-5 to TRBJ2-7; 7 bases are shared with TRBD1. Germline V gene sequence: CDR1 MNHEY, CDR2 SVGAGI. J lost 4 bases, V lost 5 bases, and 11 bases had no gene match. The CDR3 spans 15 residues. CDR3 nucleotides: TGTGCCAGCAGTCATATTCAGGACAGGAGATACGAGCAGTACTTC. Translating it yields CASSHIQDRRYEQYF.

V and J are TRBV12-5 and TRBJ1-4; no clear D. The CDR3 totals 14 residues. In germline, CDR1 is LGHNT, CDR2 FRNRAP. Trimming cost V 5 bases and J 5 bases, with 12 bases left between them. The CDR3 nucleotides are TGTGCTAGTGGTCTCGGCCAGACAAATGAAAAACTGTTTTTT. Its translation: CASGLGQTNEKLFF.

Details on this clone: In the same sample, other DNA sequences code for this CDR3. V is TRBV20-1 and J is TRBJ2-7, with 9 bases identical to TRBD1. The ends lost 7 bases at V and 2 bases at J; junction bases unmatched: 0. Germline-derived CDR1 and CDR2 are DFQATT and SNEGSKA (reference sequence). The CDR3 spans 11 residues. The CDR3 is CSGQGAYEQYF. Written as DNA, the CDR3 is TGCAGTGGACAGGGGGCCTACGAGCAGTACTTC.

The chain links TRBV9 to TRBJ2-1; a possible D gene is TRBD1 (5 bases). Per the germline V gene, CDR1 is SGDLS and CDR2 is YYNGEE. V lost 0 bases and J lost 11, with 9 bases in between. The length of the CDR3 is 12 residues. In DNA, the CDR3 is TGTGCCAGCAGCGTAGCGCAGGGTAAGCAGTTCTTC. Translating it yields CASSVAQGKQFF. Full variable domain (rest looked up from reference TRBV9 and TRBJ2-1): DSGVTQTPKHLITATGQRVTLRCSPRSGDLSVYWYQQSLDQGLQFLIQYYNGEERAKGNILERFSAQQFPDLHSELNLSSLELGDSALYFCASSVAQGKQFFGPGTRLTVL.

This clone was observed once. The chain carries TRBV27 and TRBJ1-5, with TRBD1 as a possible D gene (5 bases). CDR1 MNHEY and CDR2 SMNVEV come from the germline V gene (reference sequence). With 6 bases removed from V and 5 bases from J, the gap between germline ends came to 14 bases. This CDR3 is 14 amino acids long. CDR3 nucleotide sequence: TGTGCCAGCAGCCCACCGGGGGGATATCAGCCCCAGCATTTT. Translating gives CASSPPGGYQPQHF.

CDR3 coding DNA: TGTGCCAGCTGGGGAAGGGAGGGAAACACCATATATTTT. Translating it yields CASWGREGNTIYF. This sequence joins TRBV7-9 and TRBJ1-3, with D unclear. The length of the CDR3 is 13 residues. Trimming removed 8 bases from V and 4 bases from J, with 12 bases in between. The V gene's germline CDR1 is SEHNR and CDR2 FQNEAQ (reference sequence).